This T cell receptor beta chain came from a study of blood T cell repertoires in COVID-19. Study-wide context: COVID-19 samples, acute and convalescent, were from the United States, Italy and Spain. In each case, the material was cDNA or gDNA derived from T cells, B-cell-depleted T cells, or PBMCs.

Germline V gene data show CDR1 as DFQATT and CDR2 as SNEGSKA (reference sequence). This CDR3 is 11 amino acids long. J was trimmed by 8 bases and V by 6 bases; bases with no gene match: 1. Study processing details: Estimates of nucleated cell counts were drawn from the amplification of reference gene primers. Using immunoSEQ multiplex PCR, the repertoire was profiled, and TCRdb retains in-frame clones only, with some absent. V, J and clone size are those of that table, while D and trimming were read from the DNA. The repertoire holds roughly 120,000 clones, about 84% seen once, with about 3.8% in the top ten.

Material: peripheral blood. The V call is TRBV20-1, the J call TRBJ2-1; 10 bases agree with TRBD1. This clonotype was obtained from a man between 60 and 70 years old with acute or convalescent COVID-19. DNA of the CDR3: TGCAGTGCGACAGGGGGCGATGAGCAGTTCTTC. Translating it yields CSATGGDEQFF.